This T cell receptor (beta chain) was identified during a study of chronic HIV infection and antiretroviral therapy (dated by TCRdb to about 2015). The method was 5' RACE. Sequencing was carried out with an Illumina MiSeq. TCRdb trimmed public reads at Q25 via fastp, called clones via MiXCR and kept in-frame beta chains. Rows matching on CDR3 protein sequence are summarized as one entry with the most common DNA and genes. This sample lists about 31,000 distinct CDR3 sequences; roughly 9.1% were detected once. Of the sample, about 2.5% is held by the ten largest clones. V is pruned by 1 base and J by 3 bases, leaving 8 bases of the junction without a gene match. The CDR3 has 17 amino acids, counting the end cysteine and phenylalanine. Only the CDR3 DNA is retained, 51 bases long and in frame from the first base. Via the germline V gene, CDR1 is SGDLS and CDR2 YYNGEE. Regarding this clonotype: Its recognized antigen is unknown. It has no much larger one-base neighbor in the sample; base qualities were not kept.

The rearrangement combines TRBV9 with TRBJ2-3; 10 bases in the junction line up with TRBD2. Input material: peripheral blood. The TCR was taken from an adult who had HIV and had not received antiretroviral therapy, or was an uninfected healthy control (not recorded which). The DNA is TGTGCCAGCAGCGTACCTCTAGCGGGGGATACAACAGATACGCAGTATTTT. Translated, it gives CASSVPLAGDTTDTQYF.